Listed here is a single T cell receptor beta chain. The antigen is not known. The data originate from a study of CXCR3-negative and CXCR3-positive naive CD8 T cells. General study findings and limits: Similar TRBV-TRBJ usage was seen in naive cells (both CXCR3-negative and CXCR3-positive), but memory cells differed.

The libraries of TRB cDNA were prepared using 5' RACE with UMI labels. No DNA is given; TCRdb re-called the 5' RACE reads and lists each CDR3 protein once. The sample shows 100,000 to 150,000 distinct CDR3 sequences, and approximately 0.29% sits with its ten largest clones. There are 13 residues in the CDR3. Sequencing used naive CXCR3- CD8+ T cells from blood. Subset here: CD45RO-CCR7+CD27+CD95- naive CD8+ T cells lacking CXCR3 (TNR3-). The TCR sequence derives from a human donor in good health. Some clones in this sample may be carry-over from other donors' samples. The rearrangement uses TRBV21-1 and TRBJ2-7; the D call from TCRdb, TRBD1, cannot be confirmed without DNA. TRBV21-1 is described as a pseudogene. The chain's CDR3 is CARKSGTALMEYF.